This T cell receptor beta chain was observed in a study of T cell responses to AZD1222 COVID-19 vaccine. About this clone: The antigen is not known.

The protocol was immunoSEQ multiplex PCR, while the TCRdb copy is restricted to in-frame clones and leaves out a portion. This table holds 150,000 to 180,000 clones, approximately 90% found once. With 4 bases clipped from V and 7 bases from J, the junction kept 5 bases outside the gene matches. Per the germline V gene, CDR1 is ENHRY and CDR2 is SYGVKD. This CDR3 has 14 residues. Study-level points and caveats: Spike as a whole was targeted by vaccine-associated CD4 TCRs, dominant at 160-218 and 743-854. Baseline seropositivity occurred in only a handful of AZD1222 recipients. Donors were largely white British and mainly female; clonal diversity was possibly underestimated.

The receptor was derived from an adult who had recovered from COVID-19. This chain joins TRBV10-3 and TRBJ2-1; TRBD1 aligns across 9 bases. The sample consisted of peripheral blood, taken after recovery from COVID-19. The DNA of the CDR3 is TGTGCCATCAGTGGGGACAGGGACCTTAATGAGCAGTTCTTC. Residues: CAISGDRDLNEQFF.